Each of the 31 T cell receptor beta chains below was sequenced from the same sample in a study of CD8 T cells in Susac syndrome (dated by TCRdb to 2018 to 2020). To prepare the library, the immunoSEQ multiplex PCR assay was applied. RNA was extracted using the RNeasy kit, and roughly 0.45 to 1 microgram was reverse transcribed with random hexamers. TCRdb reran the public reads through fastp at Q25 and MiXCR, keeping productive beta chains. When rows share a CDR3 protein, they turn into one entry using the most common DNA and genes. The sample data list roughly 160,000 distinct CDR3 sequences, and over 85% of these were observed just once. The ten largest make up about 0.13% of the sample. Input material: CD4+ T cells from PBMCs. These receptors originate from a human donor in good health.

This rearrangement joins TRBV6-6 to TRBJ1-1; D is undetermined. Trimming cost V 5 bases and J 1 base, with 11 bases left between them. The germline CDR1 and CDR2 sequences are MNHNY and SVGAGI (reference sequence). The CDR3 is 14 amino acids. Here the CDR3 DNA reads TGTGCCAGCAGTACGCCCGTTCCGAACACTGAAGCTTTCTTT. Its translation: CASSTPVPNTEAFF.

The chain couples TRBV20-1 to TRBJ2-2; D unresolved. V was shortened by 6 bases and J by 6 bases, with 14 bases between the two germline ends. CDR1 DFQATT and CDR2 SNEGSKA come from the germline V gene (reference sequence). The CDR3 extends over 13 amino acids. The CDR3 nucleotides are TGCAGTGCCCGGTCGATGGTCCCCGGGGAGCTGTTTTTT. Its translation: CSARSMVPGELFF.

The genes are TRBV20-1 and TRBJ2-7; 7 nucleotides line up with TRBD1. Germline V lookup: CDR1 DFQATT, CDR2 SNEGSKA (reference sequence). V was clipped by 8 bases and J by 4 bases; unmatched bases: 11. This CDR3 has 13 residues. CDR3 region: CSSRDSLLYEQYF. DNA of the CDR3: TGCAGTTCCCGGGACAGTTTGTTATACGAGCAGTACTTC.

The V and J genes are TRBV7-2 and TRBJ2-6; D uncertain. This CDR3 comprises 14 residues. Germline values: CDR1 SGHTA, CDR2 FQGNSA. V dropped 5 bases and J dropped 4 bases, with 9 bases sitting between them. The CDR3 DNA is TGTGCCAGCAGCCTCCGATTGGGGGCCAACGTCCTGACTTTC. Residues: CASSLRLGANVLTF.

This clonotype showed up just once. V and J are TRBV5-4 and TRBJ1-2; 10 bases agree with TRBD1. The CDR3 has 15 amino acids. The J segment lost 4 bases and the V segment lost 9 bases, leaving 12 bases of the junction unmatched. Germline V gene data show CDR1 as SGHNT and CDR2 as YYREEE (reference sequence). DNA for the CDR3: TGTGCCACCCAACTAAGACAGGGGGCCTTCTATGGCTACACCTTC. Its protein product is CATQLRQGAFYGYTF.

The gene calls are TRBV5-1 and TRBJ2-5; tentatively, D is TRBD2 (6 bases). The CDR3 has 14 residues. V was trimmed by 2 bases and J by 3 bases, leaving 11 bases between them. CDR1 and CDR2 from the germline V gene are SGHRS and YFSETQ. CDR3 bases: TGCGCCAGCAGCTTATGGCAGCGGGAAGAGACCCAGTACTTC. It translates to CASSLWQREETQYF.

The chain combines TRBV5-4 with TRBJ1-5, with D possibly TRBD1 on 5 matching bases. The ends were cut back, 4 bases at V and 1 base at J, with 12 bases in the middle. The CDR3 contains 15 residues. Per the germline V gene, CDR1 is SGHNT and CDR2 is YYREEE (reference sequence). CDR3 sequence: CASSAGIGSNQPQHF. CDR3 coding DNA: TGTGCCAGCAGCGCAGGGATAGGGAGCAATCAGCCCCAGCATTTT. Complete variable domain (other parts from reference TRBV5-4 and TRBJ1-5): ETGVTQSPTHLIKTRGQQVTLRCSSQSGHNTVSWYQQALGQGPQFIFQYYREEENGRGNFPPRFSGLQFPNYSSELNVNALELDDSALYLCASSAGIGSNQPQHFGDGTRLSIL.

The gene calls are TRBV20-1 and TRBJ2-1; TRBD1 agrees at 10 bases. The CDR3 spans 17 residues. Germline V gene sequence: CDR1 DFQATT, CDR2 SNEGSKA (reference sequence). The J segment lost 1 base and the V segment lost 2 bases, leaving 8 bases of the junction unmatched. CDR3 residues: CSARPRTGGLSYNEQFF. CDR3 bases: TGCAGTGCTAGACCACGGACAGGGGGTCTTTCCTACAATGAGCAGTTCTTC.

J is TRBJ2-1 and V is TRBV5-6; 14 nucleotides agree with TRBD2. CDR3 length equals 16 residues. Germline trimming cut 1 base from V and 7 bases from J; bases unmatched to any gene: 4. Germline V lookup: CDR1 SGHDT, CDR2 YYEEEE. CDR3 in amino acids: CASSLRGLAGVNEQFF. As DNA, the CDR3 is TGTGCCAGCAGCTTGAGGGGACTAGCGGGGGTGAATGAGCAGTTCTTC.

The chain uses TRBV12-3 or TRBV12-4 and TRBJ2-1; tentatively, D is TRBD1 or TRBD2 (6 bases each). The CDR3 spans 15 residues. Trimming removed 3 bases at V and 7 bases at J, with 16 bases between. CDR3 nucleotide sequence: TGTGCCAGCAGTTTGTGGAGGGAAGGGGGTAATGAGCAGTTCTTC. Its translation: CASSLWREGGNEQFF.

The V gene is TRBV20-1, the J gene TRBJ2-3; the match to TRBD2 covers 10 bases. The ends lost 5 bases at V and 6 bases at J; junction bases unmatched: 8. CDR1 and CDR2 from the germline V gene are DFQATT and SNEGSKA (reference sequence). CDR3 length: 14 residues. Written as DNA, the CDR3 is TGCAGTGCTGCTCAAGCGGGGGGGCTTGATACGCAGTATTTT. Residues: CSAAQAGGLDTQYF.

The genes are TRBV20-1 and TRBJ2-7; the D gene is possibly TRBD1 (5 bases). V lost 1 base and J 0 bases, leaving 10 bases between the germline ends. Germline CDR1 reads DFQATT; CDR2 reads SNEGSKA (reference sequence). This CDR3 spans 14 amino acids. CDR3 sequence reads: CSARGGRSSYEQYF. The CDR3 DNA is TGCAGTGCTAGAGGGGGCAGGTCCTCCTACGAGCAGTACTTC.

The J gene is TRBJ2-3, the V gene TRBV6-6; maybe TRBD2 (6 bases). The germline CDR1 and CDR2 sequences are MNHNY and SVGAGI (reference sequence). The CDR3 sequence is 15 residues long. Trimming removed 7 bases from V and 2 bases from J, with 16 bases in between. CDR3 protein: CASKVTAGYTDTQYF. CDR3 sequence (DNA): TGTGCCAGCAAAGTGACCGCGGGATACACAGATACGCAGTATTTT.

This clonotype was found once. V is TRBV5-4 and J is TRBJ2-5, with D perhaps matching TRBD1 (6 bases). CDR3 size: 14 residues. Between the trimmed V and J ends, which lost 2 bases and 3 bases, there was a span of 11 bases. Per germline, CDR1 SGHNT and CDR2 YYREEE (reference sequence). CDR3 region: CASSFASGEETQYF. CDR3 nucleotides: TGTGCCAGCAGCTTTGCGTCAGGGGAAGAGACCCAGTACTTC. Variable domain in full (rest from reference TRBV5-4 and TRBJ2-5): ETGVTQSPTHLIKTRGQQVTLRCSSQSGHNTVSWYQQALGQGPQFIFQYYREEENGRGNFPPRFSGLQFPNYSSELNVNALELDDSALYLCASSFASGEETQYFGPGTRLLVL.

This rearrangement joins TRBV25-1 to TRBJ1-6; tentative D call: TRBD1 (6 bases). V was shortened by 8 bases and J by 5 bases, with 16 bases between the two germline ends. The CDR3 has 15 residues. Germline V gives CDR1 MGHDK, CDR2 SYGVNS. CDR3 sequence reads: CASGRAAGDNSPLHF. The DNA for the CDR3 is TGTGCCAGCGGCCGAGCGGCAGGGGATAATTCACCCCTCCACTTT.

The chain links TRBV6-2 or TRBV6-3 to TRBJ2-7; perhaps TRBD1 as D (6 bases). CDR1 is MNHEY and CDR2 is SVGEGT in the germline V gene. The CDR3 has 12 residues. Trimming left V 5 bases short and J 7 bases short, with 12 bases between. The CDR3 protein is CASSQDSSEQYF. DNA of the CDR3: TGTGCCAGCAGTCAGGACAGTTCGGAGCAGTACTTC.

The chain has TRBV20-1 and TRBJ2-1; TRBD1 is a possible D gene (7 bases). The CDR3 is 17 residues long. Trimming stripped 3 bases from V and 1 base from J, with 19 bases between. Germline CDR1 reads DFQATT; CDR2 reads SNEGSKA (reference sequence). The CDR3 loop is CSASGGTAALSYNEQFF. In nucleotides, the CDR3 is TGCAGTGCTAGTGGGGGGACAGCTGCCTTGTCCTACAATGAGCAGTTCTTC.

The V call is TRBV15, the J call TRBJ2-5; 9 positions match TRBD1. Germline V lookup: CDR1 LNHNV, CDR2 YYDKDF (reference sequence). With 4 bases clipped from V and 1 base from J, the junction kept 1 base outside the gene matches. The length of the CDR3 is 14 residues. The CDR3 sequence: CATSKTGGQETQYF. CDR3 in DNA: TGTGCCACCAGCAAGACAGGGGGCCAAGAGACCCAGTACTTC.

The chain has TRBV20-1 and TRBJ2-5, with 7 nucleotides matching TRBD1. The CDR3 has 12 amino acids. The germline V gene encodes CDR1 DFQATT and CDR2 SNEGSKA (reference sequence). The V gene end was trimmed by 3 bases and the J gene end by 3 bases; junction bases not matched to a gene: 1. CDR3 in amino acids: CSASTGEETQYF. The DNA for the CDR3 is TGCAGTGCTAGTACAGGGGAAGAGACCCAGTACTTC.

The V gene is TRBV27, the J gene TRBJ1-1; TRBD1 is a possible D gene (6 bases). CDR3 size: 11 residues. Germline assignment: CDR1 MNHEY and CDR2 SMNVEV (reference sequence). The ends were cut back, 8 bases at V and 10 bases at J, with 14 bases in the middle. The DNA for the CDR3 is TGTGCCAGCTCTCTGGGGGCGGTAGCTTTCTTT. Amino acids: CASSLGAVAFF.

The chain links TRBV7-2 to TRBJ1-1, with D unresolved. The CDR3 is 13 amino acids. V shed 7 bases and J shed 1 base, with 10 bases lying between them. Germline V lookup: CDR1 SGHTA, CDR2 FQGNSA. This CDR3 is CASTRPPNTEAFF. The DNA of the CDR3 is TGTGCCAGCACCCGGCCGCCGAACACTGAAGCTTTCTTT.

V usage is TRBV5-4 and J usage is TRBJ2-3, with TRBD1 matching 8 bases. In germline, CDR1 is SGHNT, CDR2 YYREEE (reference sequence). The V gene end was trimmed by 4 bases and the J gene end by 0 bases; junction bases not matched to a gene: 7. The CDR3 length is 16 residues. This CDR3 reads CASSQGAGTSTDTQYF. In DNA, the CDR3 is TGTGCCAGCAGCCAGGGGGCAGGGACGAGCACAGATACGCAGTATTTT.

This chain links TRBV7-2 with TRBJ1-1; 7 nucleotides align to TRBD1. After removal of 5 bases from V and 11 bases from J, the junction contained 11 bases not matched to a gene. There are 13 residues in the CDR3. From germline, CDR1 is SGHTA and CDR2 FQGNSA. CDR3 sequence (DNA): TGTGCCAGCAGCCTGGACAGGATAAAAGTGGCTTTCTTT. Amino acid sequence: CASSLDRIKVAFF.

This clonotype was recorded a few times. The chain carries TRBV7-2 and TRBJ2-1, with D tentatively TRBD1 or TRBD2 (5 bases each). There are 17 residues in the CDR3. Germline V gene lookup returns CDR1 SGHTA and CDR2 FQGNSA. V was trimmed by 5 bases and J by 0 bases, leaving 17 bases between them. The CDR3 nucleotides are TGTGCCAGCAGCCGGGACGGGGAGTTGAGCTCCTACAATGAGCAGTTCTTC. Amino acids: CASSRDGELSSYNEQFF. Using reference TRBV7-2 and TRBJ2-1 for the parts outside the CDR3, the full variable domain is GAGVSQSPSNKVTEKGKDVELRCDPISGHTALYWYRQSLGQGLEFLIYFQGNSAPDKSGLPSDRFSAERTGGSVSTLTIQRTQQEDSAVYLCASSRDGELSSYNEQFFGPGTRLTVL.

The genes are TRBV6-5 and TRBJ1-1; perhaps TRBD1 as D (6 bases). The V gene's germline CDR1 is MNHEY and CDR2 SVGAGI. V was cut by 6 bases and J by 0 bases, with 14 bases left in between. The CDR3 loop spans 15 amino acids. CDR3 DNA: TGTGCCAGCAGCCCTGATGACAGGATGAACACTGAAGCTTTCTTT. It yields the protein CASSPDDRMNTEAFF.

The chain links TRBV19 to TRBJ1-1, with TRBD1 as a possible D gene (5 bases). This CDR3 contains 14 residues. V dropped 6 bases and J dropped 1 base, with 12 bases sitting between them. From germline, CDR1 is LNHDA and CDR2 SQIVND (reference sequence). CDR3 sequence: CASSLSGQNTEAFF. The CDR3 DNA reads TGTGCCAGTAGCCTCAGCGGACAGAACACTGAAGCTTTCTTT.

This chain joins TRBV2 and TRBJ1-1; D ambiguous. This CDR3 comprises 14 residues. Looked up from germline, CDR1 is SNHLY and CDR2 is FYNNEI. Trimming stripped 7 bases from V and 1 base from J, with 13 bases between. In DNA, the CDR3 is TGTGCCAGCACCCGGGCAGGACCGAACACTGAAGCTTTCTTT. Translating it yields CASTRAGPNTEAFF.

This chain connects TRBV4-3 to TRBJ1-1; D remains ambiguous. Looked up from germline, CDR1 is LGHNA and CDR2 is YSLEER. V lost 1 base and J 6 bases, leaving 12 bases between the germline ends. The CDR3 is 14 amino acids. CDR3 protein: CASSQARLTSEAFF. The CDR3 bases are TGCGCCAGCAGCCAAGCACGCTTGACCTCTGAAGCTTTCTTT.

The chain is built from TRBV25-1 and TRBJ1-2; TRBD1 agrees at 8 bases. Trimming cost V 2 bases and J 9 bases; bases outside gene matches: 5. The CDR3 loop spans 13 amino acids. The V gene's germline CDR1 is MGHDK and CDR2 SYGVNS. The CDR3 spells CASSEAGGWSYTF. DNA for the CDR3: TGTGCCAGCAGTGAAGCAGGGGGCTGGAGCTACACCTTC.

The chain has TRBV19 and TRBJ1-2, with D unresolved. V lost 3 bases and J lost 2, with 7 bases in between. CDR1 is LNHDA, CDR2 SQIVND, per germline (reference sequence). This CDR3 is 13 amino acids long. CDR3 in amino acids: CASSIVSNYGYTF. The CDR3 DNA reads TGTGCCAGTAGTATTGTCAGCAACTATGGCTACACCTTC. Complete variable domain (other parts from reference TRBV19 and TRBJ1-2): DGGITQSPKYLFRKEGQNVTLSCEQNLNHDAMYWYRQDPGQGLRLIYYSQIVNDFQKGDIAEGYSVSREKKESFPLTVTSAQKNPTAFYLCASSIVSNYGYTFGSGTRLTVV.

This clonotype has only one observation. The chain has TRBV7-2 and TRBJ2-5, with D unclear. The germline V gene encodes CDR1 SGHTA and CDR2 FQGNSA. Trimming removed 4 bases at V and 5 bases at J, with 11 bases between. This CDR3 is 13 amino acids long. The CDR3 nucleotides read TGTGCCAGCAGCTCCTTTGAGAGTGAGACCCAGTACTTC. Protein product: CASSSFESETQYF. The full variable domain, in which reference TRBV7-2 and TRBJ2-5 provide the parts outside the CDR3, is GAGVSQSPSNKVTEKGKDVELRCDPISGHTALYWYRQSLGQGLEFLIYFQGNSAPDKSGLPSDRFSAERTGGSVSTLTIQRTQQEDSAVYLCASSSFESETQYFGPGTRLLVL.